The present T cell receptor (beta chain) was sequenced within a study of blood T cell repertoires in COVID-19. Study-level background: Material from acute and convalescent COVID-19 was sourced from the United States, Italy and Spain.

Original analysis: Scientists estimated how many nucleated cells there were by amplifying reference gene primers. Sequencing was performed with immunoSEQ multiplex PCR; in TCRdb, only in-frame clones are kept and a portion is missing. V, J and clone size are those of that table, while D and trimming were read from the DNA. This sample has some 260,000 clones; 75% to 95% occur once, and the top ten carry around 1.8%. Cohort assignment relied on participant-reported clinical history. Sequenced input: PBMCs or T cells enriched from blood (not recorded which). The TCR comes from a woman between 18 and 30 years old who had recovered from COVID-19.

CDR3 bases: TGTGCCAGCAGCTTAGAACTAGCGGGGGGCCAAGAGACCCAGTACTTC. This gives the protein CASSLELAGGQETQYF. The V call is TRBV7-2, the J call TRBJ2-5; 12 bases are shared with TRBD2. Losses at the gene ends were 1 base for V and 1 base for J; bases not matched to a gene: 1. Germline-derived CDR1 and CDR2 are SGHTA and FQGNSA. CDR3 length equals 16 residues.